The 14 T cell receptor beta chains given below trace back to one sample, sequenced in a study of cytomegalovirus exposure and HLA in healthy donors. PCR involved 60 Vbeta and 13 Jbeta primers. Produced via immunoSEQ multiplex PCR; TCRdb's table is partial and in-frame only. Of some 200,000 clones listed, under 70% are singletons. Sequenced sample: PBMCs. Receptors originate from a middle-aged man in good health and CMV-seropositive.

The gene calls are TRBV11-2 and TRBJ1-2; possibly TRBD1 for D (5 bases). CDR3 size: 16 residues. Germline lookup yields CDR1 SGHAT and CDR2 FQNNGV. Trimming cost V 5 bases and J 7 bases, with 23 bases left between them. The DNA of the CDR3 is TGTGCCAGCAGCCTACGTGCCGCAGGGCTCCCTAGTGGCTACACCTTC. Encoded protein: CASSLRAAGLPSGYTF.

The chain joins TRBV5-4 to TRBJ1-2; D ambiguous. This CDR3 contains 13 residues. Per the germline V gene, CDR1 is SGHNT and CDR2 is YYREEE (reference sequence). The V end was cut by 0 bases, the J end by 7 bases, with 10 bases between. In nucleotides, the CDR3 is TGTGCCAGCAGCTTGGTGAGGGAGGGTGGCTACACCTTC. Protein: CASSLVREGGYTF.

The chain has TRBV9 and TRBJ2-5; 8 nucleotides match TRBD2. Germline lookup yields CDR1 SGDLS and CDR2 YYNGEE. The CDR3 contains 15 residues. V shed 3 bases, J shed 5 bases, and the junction held 9 bases outside the gene matches. The CDR3 DNA reads as TGTGCCAGCAGCGCTCGCGGGGGGAAGGAGGAGACCCAGTACTTC. As protein: CASSARGGKEETQYF.

V is TRBV6-5 and J is TRBJ2-7, with D unresolved. Germline V gene data show CDR1 as MNHEY and CDR2 as SVGAGI. The CDR3 is 16 residues long. Trimming shortened V by 3 bases and J by 3 bases, and 18 bases separated the two germline ends. The CDR3 sequence is CASSYLRSYGDYEQYF. The CDR3 DNA reads as TGTGCCAGCAGTTATTTGCGCAGTTATGGAGACTACGAGCAGTACTTC.

This chain uses TRBV28 with TRBJ2-1; D remains unclear. This CDR3 spans 12 amino acids. Trimming took 5 bases from V and 7 from J, leaving 9 bases between them. Germline lookup yields CDR1 MDHEN and CDR2 SYDVKM. The CDR3 here is CASSQFGNEQFF. DNA of the CDR3: TGTGCCAGCAGTCAGTTCGGGAATGAGCAGTTCTTC.

The chain carries TRBV7-9 and TRBJ2-7; 9 nucleotides align to TRBD1. Trimming removed 6 bases from V and 8 bases from J; junction bases left unmatched: 8. Germline V gene data show CDR1 as SEHNR and CDR2 as FQNEAQ (reference sequence). CDR3 length: 13 residues. As DNA, the CDR3 is TGTGCCAGCAGTCTGCTACAGGGGGCAAAGCAGTACTTC. Its translation is CASSLLQGAKQYF.

The rearrangement links TRBV19 to TRBJ1-5; 9 nucleotides agree with TRBD1. The CDR3 is made up of 10 amino acids. CDR1 and CDR2 (germline): LNHDA, SQIVND (reference sequence). The CDR3 reads CADRGEPQHF. CDR3 coding DNA: TGTGCGGACAGGGGTGAGCCCCAGCATTTT.

The V and J genes are TRBV29-1 and TRBJ2-1, with D possibly being TRBD1 (5 bases). CDR1 is SQVTM and CDR2 is ANQGSEA in the germline V gene. The V end lost 1 base, the J end lost 0 bases, and 10 bases lay between the germline ends. This CDR3 region has 15 residues. The CDR3 loop is CSVEAQASSYNEQFF. Written as DNA, the CDR3 is TGCAGCGTTGAAGCACAGGCGAGCTCCTACAATGAGCAGTTCTTC.

The CDR3 loop is CASTQRGREGQPQHF. The CDR3 bases are TGTGCCAGCACCCAGAGAGGTAGGGAGGGACAGCCCCAGCATTTT. The genes are TRBV6-5 and TRBJ1-5; D is ambiguous. The CDR3 is 15 residues long. V lost 7 bases and J 7 bases, leaving 20 bases between the germline ends. Germline V gene data show CDR1 as MNHEY and CDR2 as SVGAGI.

The gene calls are TRBV6-5 and TRBJ1-6; TRBD1 matches 7 bases. This CDR3 is built from 15 residues. V was clipped by 5 bases and J by 9 bases; unmatched bases: 10. Germline loops: CDR1 MNHEY, CDR2 SVGAGI. CDR3 sequence: CASSQNRGEGSPLHF. CDR3 sequence (DNA): TGTGCCAGCAGTCAAAACAGGGGAGAAGGTTCACCCCTCCACTTT.

This sequence joins TRBV6-6 and TRBJ2-7; 12 positions match TRBD2. With 6 bases clipped from V and 5 bases from J, the junction kept 5 bases outside the gene matches. The CDR3 runs 14 residues. The germline V gene encodes CDR1 MNHNY and CDR2 SVGAGI (reference sequence). CDR3 in amino acids: CASRTTSGGNEQYF. For the CDR3, the DNA is TGTGCCAGCAGGACAACTAGCGGGGGGAACGAGCAGTACTTC.

CDR3: CASSLRTGANVLTF. The CDR3, as DNA: TGTGCCAGCAGTTTGCGGACTGGGGCCAACGTCCTGACTTTC. This chain connects TRBV27 to TRBJ2-6; D remains ambiguous. CDR1 MNHEY and CDR2 SMNVEV come from the germline V gene (reference sequence). V was cut by 3 bases and J by 2 bases, with 5 bases left in between. The CDR3 sequence is 14 residues long.

The gene calls are TRBV11-1 and TRBJ2-1, with 11 positions matching TRBD1. J was trimmed by 8 bases and V by 3 bases; bases with no gene match: 6. The CDR3 has 15 amino acids. Germline V lookup: CDR1 SGHAT, CDR2 FQDESV (reference sequence). As DNA, the CDR3 is TGTGCCAGCAGCTTCGGACAGGGGGCTGTCTATGAGCAGTTCTTC. This sequence encodes CASSFGQGAVYEQFF. Complete variable domain (other parts from reference TRBV11-1 and TRBJ2-1): EAEVAQSPRYKITEKSQAVAFWCDPISGHATLYWYRQILGQGPELLVQFQDESVVDDSQLPKDRFSAERLKGVDSTLKIQPAELGDSAMYLCASSFGQGAVYEQFFGPGTRLTVL.

This chain joins TRBV27 and TRBJ1-1; possibly TRBD1 for D (5 bases). The CDR3 consists of 14 residues. The germline CDR1 and CDR2 sequences are MNHEY and SMNVEV (reference sequence). The V end lost 5 bases, the J end lost 7 bases, and 17 bases lay between the germline ends. The DNA of the CDR3 is TGTGCCAGCAGTACCCATACGGGGGTCAGTGAAGCTTTCTTT. As protein: CASSTHTGVSEAFF.